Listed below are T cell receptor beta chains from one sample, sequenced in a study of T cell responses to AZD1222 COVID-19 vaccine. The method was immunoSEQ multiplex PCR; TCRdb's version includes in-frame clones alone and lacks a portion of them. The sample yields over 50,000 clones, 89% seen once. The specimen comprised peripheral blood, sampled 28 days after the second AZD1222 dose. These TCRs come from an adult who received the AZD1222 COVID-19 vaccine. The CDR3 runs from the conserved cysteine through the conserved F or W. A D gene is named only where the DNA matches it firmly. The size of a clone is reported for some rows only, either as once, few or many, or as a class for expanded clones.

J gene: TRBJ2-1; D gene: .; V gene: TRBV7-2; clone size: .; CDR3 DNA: TGTGCCAGCAGCTTAGGTCTAGGAAATGAGCAGTTCTTC; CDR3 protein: CASSLGLGNEQFF
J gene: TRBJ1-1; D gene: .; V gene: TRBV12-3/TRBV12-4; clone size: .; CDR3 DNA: TGTGCCAGCAGACTAGAGGTGAACACTGAAGCTTTCTTT; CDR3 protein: CASRLEVNTEAFF
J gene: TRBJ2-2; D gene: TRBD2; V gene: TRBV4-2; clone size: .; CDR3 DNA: TGTGCCAGCAGCCAAGTTGCGCCTAGCGGGAGACAACTTCCGAACACCGGGGAGCTGTTTTTT; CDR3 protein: CASSQVAPSGRQLPNTGELFF
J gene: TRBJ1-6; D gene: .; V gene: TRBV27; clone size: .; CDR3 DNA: TGTGCCAGCAGTTTATATGGCAAAACGGCGAGCTCCTATAATTCACCCCTCCACTTT; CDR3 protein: CASSLYGKTASSYNSPLHF
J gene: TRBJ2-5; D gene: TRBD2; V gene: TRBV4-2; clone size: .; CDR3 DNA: TGTGCCAGCAGCCAAGGCCCCACTAGCGGGAGGACGGGAGAGACCCAGTACTTC; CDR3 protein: CASSQGPTSGRTGETQYF
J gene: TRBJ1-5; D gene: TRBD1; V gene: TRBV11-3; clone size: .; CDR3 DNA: TGTGCCAGCAGCCCCGACGGGACAGGGGGGAATCAGCCCCAGCATTTT; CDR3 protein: CASSPDGTGGNQPQHF
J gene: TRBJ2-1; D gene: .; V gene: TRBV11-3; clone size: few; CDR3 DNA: TGTGCCAGCAGCTTCTACTCCAACAATGAGCAGTTCTTC; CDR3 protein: CASSFYSNNEQFF
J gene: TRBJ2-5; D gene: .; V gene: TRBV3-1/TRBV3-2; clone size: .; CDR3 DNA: TGTGCCAGCAGCCAAAGGGGACAAATTCAAGAGACCCAGTACTTC; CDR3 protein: CASSQRGQIQETQYF
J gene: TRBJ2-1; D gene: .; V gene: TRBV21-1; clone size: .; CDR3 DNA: TGTGCCAGCAGCAAAGAGGGGACTAGCGGGAGTGGGTCCTACAATGAGCAGTTCTTC; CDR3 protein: CASSKEGTSGSGSYNEQFF
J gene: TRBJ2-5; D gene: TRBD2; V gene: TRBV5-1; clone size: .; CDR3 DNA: TGCGCCAGCAGCTTGGAGGTGGGGAGGGAAGAGACCCAGTACTTC; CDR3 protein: CASSLEVGREETQYF
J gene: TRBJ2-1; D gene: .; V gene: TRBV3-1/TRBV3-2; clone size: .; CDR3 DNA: TGTGCCAGCAGCCAGGACGCCTCTAGCTCCTACAATGAGCAGTTCTTC; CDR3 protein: CASSQDASSSYNEQFF
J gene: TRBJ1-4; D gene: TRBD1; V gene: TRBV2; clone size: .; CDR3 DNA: TGTGCCAGCAGTGCCGGACAGGGGGGTCTCGGGTCAAAACTGTTTTTT; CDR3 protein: CASSAGQGGLGSKLFF
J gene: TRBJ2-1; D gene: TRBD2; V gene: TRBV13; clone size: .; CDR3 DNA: TGTGCCAGTCTCCAGCGGGGGAGAGCATCCTACAATGAGCAGTTCTTC; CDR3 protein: CASLQRGRASYNEQFF
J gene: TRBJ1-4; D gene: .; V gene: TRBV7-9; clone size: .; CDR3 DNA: TGTGCCAGCAGCCCAATACAGGGCACTAATGAAAAACTGTTTTTT; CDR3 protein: CASSPIQGTNEKLFF
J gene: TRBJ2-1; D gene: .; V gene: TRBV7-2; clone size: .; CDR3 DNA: TGTGCCAGCAGCCCGGACTTAAGCTCCTACAATGAGCAGTTCTTC; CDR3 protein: CASSPDLSSYNEQFF
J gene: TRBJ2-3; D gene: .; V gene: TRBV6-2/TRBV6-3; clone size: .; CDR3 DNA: TGTGCCAGCAGTTCACGGGAGAGGACAGATACGCAGTATTTT; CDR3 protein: CASSSRERTDTQYF
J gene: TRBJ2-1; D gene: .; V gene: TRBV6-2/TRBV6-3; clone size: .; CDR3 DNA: TGTGCCAGCAGTACTCCTGGCTATGAGCAGTTCTTC; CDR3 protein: CASSTPGYEQFF
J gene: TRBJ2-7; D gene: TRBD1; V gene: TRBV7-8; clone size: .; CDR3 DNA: TGTGCCAGCAGCTTACAGACGACAGGGGTGAAATACGAGCAGTACTTC; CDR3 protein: CASSLQTTGVKYEQYF
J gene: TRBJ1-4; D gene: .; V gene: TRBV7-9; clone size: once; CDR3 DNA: TGTGCCAGCAGCTTAGGGCAAGCAACTAATGAAAAACTGTTTTTT; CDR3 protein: CASSLGQATNEKLFF
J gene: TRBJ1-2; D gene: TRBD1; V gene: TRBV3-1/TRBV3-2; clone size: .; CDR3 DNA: TGTGCCAGCAGCCAAGGGACAGGGTGGTATGGCTACACCTTC; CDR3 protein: CASSQGTGWYGYTF
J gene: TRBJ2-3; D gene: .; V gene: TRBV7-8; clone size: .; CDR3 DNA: TGTGCCAGCAGCTTACTTTTGGCTAGCTACGGGCCAGATACGCAGTATTTT; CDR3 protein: CASSLLLASYGPDTQYF
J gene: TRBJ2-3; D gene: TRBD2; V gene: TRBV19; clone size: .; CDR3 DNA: TGTGCCAGTAGTATTCCCGGGACTAGCGGAGATACGCAGTATTTT; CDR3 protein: CASSIPGTSGDTQYF
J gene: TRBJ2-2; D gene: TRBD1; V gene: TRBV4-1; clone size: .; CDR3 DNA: TGCGCCAGCAGCCAAGATCGGGGACAGGGGGCTACCGGGGAGCTGTTTTTT; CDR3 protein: CASSQDRGQGATGELFF
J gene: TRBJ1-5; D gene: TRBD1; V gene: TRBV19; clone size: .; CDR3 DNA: TGTGCCAGTGGGATGGGACAGGGCCTTAGCAATCAGCCCCAGCATTTT; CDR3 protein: CASGMGQGLSNQPQHF
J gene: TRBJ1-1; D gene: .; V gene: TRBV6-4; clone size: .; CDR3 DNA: TGTGCCAGCAGTGAGAGGGGCCCAGCTTTCTTT; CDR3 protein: CASSERGPAFF
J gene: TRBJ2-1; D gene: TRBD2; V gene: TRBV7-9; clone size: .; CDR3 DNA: TGTGCCAGCAGCTCCGGAAGGGCTAGCGGGAGGAATGAGCAGTTCTTC; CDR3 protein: CASSSGRASGRNEQFF
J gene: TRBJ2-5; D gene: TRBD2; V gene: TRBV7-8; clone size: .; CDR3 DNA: TGTGCCAGCAACGCGAGGACTAGCGGGAGGCCGGAGAGGACCCAGTACTTC; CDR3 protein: CASNARTSGRPERTQYF
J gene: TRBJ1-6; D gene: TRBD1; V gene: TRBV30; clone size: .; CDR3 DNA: TGTGCCTGTACCGGGACAGGGGGCCTAAATTTACGGTCACCCCTCCACTTT; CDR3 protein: CACTGTGGLNLRSPLHF
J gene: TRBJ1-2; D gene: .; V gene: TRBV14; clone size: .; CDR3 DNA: TGTGCCAGCAGCCAAGACGGCGTCTATGGCTACACCTTC; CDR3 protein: CASSQDGVYGYTF